What follows is one T cell receptor (beta chain) and its context. Clones were read by immunoSEQ multiplex PCR, and TCRdb kept only the in-frame ones, dropping some. The sample includes roughly 170,000 clones, approximately 87% of them seen just once. Trimming cost V 6 bases and J 3 bases; bases outside gene matches: 5. CDR1 and CDR2 (germline): MNHEY, SVGEGT. CDR3 length equals 13 residues. The entry originates in a study of blood T cell repertoires in COVID-19. Study in general: Samples came from the United States, Italy and Spain, spanning acute and convalescent COVID-19. T cells, B-cell-depleted T cells, or PBMCs supplied cDNA or gDNA.

This TCR was sampled from a woman under 30 who had recovered from COVID-19. The sequenced material came from peripheral blood. The chain links TRBV6-2 or TRBV6-3 to TRBJ2-7; TRBD1 agrees at 7 bases. Here the CDR3 DNA reads TGTGCCAGCAGCTTGGGACAGCGCTACGAGCAGTACTTC. As protein: CASSLGQRYEQYF.